The present T cell receptor beta chain was sequenced within a study of T cells in Graves' hyperthyroidism and ophthalmopathy. CDR3 length equals 14 residues. Germline CDR1 GTSNPN, CDR2 SVGIG (reference sequence). J lost 9 bases, V lost 2 bases, and 9 bases had no gene match. For the diagnoses, clinical symptoms, serum thyroxine and TRAb, thyroid ultrasound and orbital computed tomography were used. PBMCs came from about 10 ml fresh peripheral blood. Template material for amplifying TCR beta CDR3 regions consisted of RNA transcripts. Primed by the HTBI set, a first-round RT-PCR was run on the TCR CDR3. TCRdb passed the multiplex PCR reads through MiXCR, listing each CDR3 protein once. The sample holds about 600,000 distinct CDR3 sequences, roughly 15% seen once. This clonotype was picked up many times.

Specimen: blood. The source is a woman aged 35 to 49 with Graves' ophthalmopathy. This sequence joins TRBV30 and TRBJ1-5; TRBD1 matches 8 bases. The CDR3 DNA sequence: TGTGCCTGGAGTCTCCGGACAGGGACGGGGCCCCAGCATTTT. Protein product: CAWSLRTGTGPQHF.